The rows below give T cell receptor beta chains drawn from one sample of a study of T cell changes during pregnancy in multiple sclerosis. Clones were read by immunoSEQ multiplex PCR, and TCRdb kept only the in-frame ones, dropping some. The sample yields more than 90,000 clones, 80% to 95% seen once. Material: peripheral blood, obtained in the third trimester of pregnancy. These receptor sequences come from a female donor with multiple sclerosis, enrolled in a pregnancy study. CDR3s include the opening cysteine and the closing phenylalanine or tryptophan. D genes are given only for firm matches. Size tells how often a clone was seen (once, few, many) or the class of an expanded clone, and some rows leave it out.

V gene	clone size	J gene	D gene	CDR3 DNA	CDR3 protein
TRBV10-3	-	TRBJ2-7	-	TGTGCCATCAGTGAGATTCAGGGTGGATCCTACGAGCAGTACTTC	CAISEIQGGSYEQYF
TRBV2	-	TRBJ1-6	-	TGTGCCAGCAGTGAGAGGGGGAAGAGCTCCTATAATTCACCCCTCCACTTT	CASSERGKSSYNSPLHF
TRBV28	once	TRBJ1-1	TRBD1	TGTGCCAGCAGTTTACAGTTGGACAGGGTAATAGAGAACACTGAAGCTTTCTTT	CASSLQLDRVIENTEAFF
TRBV2	-	TRBJ2-5	-	TGTGCCAGCAGTGCTACCAAAGAGACCCAGTACTTC	CASSATKETQYF
TRBV19	-	TRBJ1-1	TRBD1	TGTGCCAGTAGCCCCCTGGACAGGGGTGCCACTGAAGCTTTCTTT	CASSPLDRGATEAFF
TRBV6-1	-	TRBJ2-2	-	TGTGCCAGCAGTGAGCTGAGGTCCACCGGGGAGCTGTTTTTT	CASSELRSTGELFF
TRBV28	-	TRBJ1-2	-	TGTGCCAGCAGATGGACAGAGAACTATGGCTACACCTTC	CASRWTENYGYTF
TRBV19	once	TRBJ2-7	-	TGTGCCAGTAGTGGAGCCAGCTCCTACGAGCAGTACTTC	CASSGASSYEQYF
TRBV19	-	TRBJ2-6	-	TGTGCCAGTACTGGACGGAGGGTCTCTGGGGCCAACGTCCTGACTTTC	CASTGRRVSGANVLTF
TRBV30	-	TRBJ2-1	-	TGTGCCTGGAGTGTACAGGGCGGGGGAGTGAGCGAGCAGTTCTTC	CAWSVQGGGVSEQFF
TRBV5-1	-	TRBJ2-4	-	TGCGCCAGCAGCTATGGAACCTCCTTAGCGAACATTCAGTACTTC	CASSYGTSLANIQYF
TRBV5-6	-	TRBJ2-5	TRBD1	TGTGCCACCCGATTGCGGGGACAGGGGCTGGAGACCCAGTACTTC	CATRLRGQGLETQYF
TRBV6-6	-	TRBJ2-1	TRBD2	TGTGCCAGCAGTTACACCAGGACTAGCGGGGACTCGGGCGTCTTC	CASSYTRTSGDSGVF
TRBV10-3	-	TRBJ2-7	-	TGTGCCATCAGTGAGGGTTACGGCGGCTACGAGCAGTACTTC	CAISEGYGGYEQYF
TRBV4-1	-	TRBJ2-5	-	TGCGCCAGCAGCCGACCTGCCGGGGAAGGAGAGACCCAGTACTTC	CASSRPAGEGETQYF
TRBV5-1	-	TRBJ2-1	TRBD2	TGCGCCAGCAGCGCCGCTAGCGGGAGGGCCCCAAGGGAGCAGTTCTTC	CASSAASGRAPREQFF
TRBV27	-	TRBJ2-5	TRBD2	TGTGCCAGCAGCTACGGACTAGCGGGAGCCCCTGAGACCCAGTACTTC	CASSYGLAGAPETQYF
TRBV6-1	-	TRBJ1-5	-	TGTGCCAGCAGTGAAGATGAGTTGACAGGCGTGTTCAATCAGCCCCAGCATTTT	CASSEDELTGVFNQPQHF
TRBV5-1	once	TRBJ2-7	-	TGCGCCAGCAGCTTACAAACGCTGGACGAGCAGTACTTC	CASSLQTLDEQYF
TRBV29-1	-	TRBJ2-3	-	TGCAGCGTTGTAGGGGTGGGGCTGACAGATACGCAGTATTTT	CSVVGVGLTDTQYF
TRBV11-2	-	TRBJ1-6	-	TGTGCCAGCAGCTTGTCGCTAGGTGGGAATTCACCCCTCCACTTT	CASSLSLGGNSPLHF
TRBV21-1	-	TRBJ1-5	-	TGTGCCAGCAGCAAAGTTGGCAGGGAGGGATTTAGCAATCAGCCCCAGCATTTT	CASSKVGREGFSNQPQHF
TRBV10-1	-	TRBJ2-1	-	TGCGCCAGCAGTGAGAGTCGGGATGAGCAGTTCTTC	CASSESRDEQFF
TRBV27	-	TRBJ2-6	-	TGTGCCAGCAGTCCCAACCCTGACAGTCATGGGGCCAACGTCCTGACTTTC	CASSPNPDSHGANVLTF
TRBV7-8	-	TRBJ2-1	TRBD1	TGTGCCAGCAGCTCCCCGGGACAGGGGTCTTACAATGAGCAGTTCTTC	CASSSPGQGSYNEQFF
TRBV19	-	TRBJ2-3	TRBD2	TGTGCCAGTAGTATGGGAGGGACTAGCGGGGGGGCCGTTGCAGATACGCAGTATTTT	CASSMGGTSGGAVADTQYF
TRBV28	-	TRBJ1-2	-	TGTGCCAGCAGTTCCGCGGCAGGCGGGCACTATGGCTACACCTTC	CASSSAAGGHYGYTF
TRBV29-1	once	TRBJ1-1	TRBD1	TGCAGCGTTGAAGGGGGACAGGGGAACACTGAAGCTTTCTTT	CSVEGGQGNTEAFF
TRBV4-1	-	TRBJ1-3	TRBD1	TGCGCCAGCAGCCAAGGACAGGGAACTCGTGGAAACACCATATATTTT	CASSQGQGTRGNTIYF
TRBV29-1	-	TRBJ2-1	-	TGCAGCGCCGCACGGACTGGAGGGAATGAGCAGTTCTTC	CSAARTGGNEQFF
TRBV5-1	-	TRBJ2-2	TRBD2	TGCGCCAGCAGCCCCGGGGGGGCTAGCGGGGAGCTGTTTTTT	CASSPGGASGELFF
TRBV7-8	-	TRBJ1-1	-	TGTGCCAGCAGCTCCGGGAGGGGGACTGAAGCTTTCTTT	CASSSGRGTEAFF
TRBV19	-	TRBJ1-1	-	TGTGCCAGTAGTATACGCGGGAACACTGAAGCTTTCTTT	CASSIRGNTEAFF
TRBV2	-	TRBJ1-4	-	TGTGCCAGCAGTGAAGGAAGGAGTTCGAATGAAAAACTGTTTTTT	CASSEGRSSNEKLFF
TRBV5-8	-	TRBJ2-7	-	TGTGCCAGCAGGCAGACAGCCTCCTACGAGCAGTACTTC	CASRQTASYEQYF
TRBV5-1	-	TRBJ1-4	TRBD1	TGCGCCAGCAGCTTGCCTAAGGGACAGGATCCGGAAAAACTGTTTTTT	CASSLPKGQDPEKLFF
TRBV13	-	TRBJ1-4	TRBD1	TGTGCCAGCAGCTTAGTTGGGACAGGAAGAGAAAAACTGTTTTTT	CASSLVGTGREKLFF
TRBV27	-	TRBJ2-1	-	TGTGCCAGCACCTCCCGGGTGGATGAGCAGTTCTTC	CASTSRVDEQFF
TRBV7-2	-	TRBJ1-5	-	TGTGCCAGCAGCTTAGCGGACAGTAATCAGCCCCAGCATTTT	CASSLADSNQPQHF
TRBV2	-	TRBJ1-4	-	TGTGCCAGCAGTATTTCCCCCCGGGGTAATGAAAAACTGTTTTTT	CASSISPRGNEKLFF
TRBV28	-	TRBJ1-2	TRBD1	TGTGCCAGCAGTTTCTCGGGACAGCTCCCCCACTATGGCTACACCTTC	CASSFSGQLPHYGYTF
TRBV10-3	-	TRBJ1-4	TRBD1	TGTGCCATCAGTGAGGGGACAGGGAGAACTGAAAAACTGTTTTTT	CAISEGTGRTEKLFF
TRBV30	few	TRBJ1-1	TRBD1	TGTGCCTGGGTGACAGGGTACGAAGCTTTCTTT	CAWVTGYEAFF
TRBV15	-	TRBJ2-5	-	TGTGCCACCAGCAGGGGAACCAGGACTACGAAAGAGACCCAGTACTTC	CATSRGTRTTKETQYF
TRBV28	-	TRBJ2-7	TRBD1	TGTGCCAGCAGCAACCGGGACAGGGGGCGATATTTGGCCTACGAGCAGTACTTC	CASSNRDRGRYLAYEQYF
TRBV19	-	TRBJ2-1	TRBD2	TGTGCCAGTAGTATCACTAGCGGAACTTACAATGAGCAGTTCTTC	CASSITSGTYNEQFF
TRBV19	-	TRBJ1-5	-	TGTGCCAGTAGTAGTGGAACAGACTATAATCAGCCCCAGCATTTT	CASSSGTDYNQPQHF
TRBV10-3	-	TRBJ1-1	-	TGTGCCATCAGTGCTAAAGCGGGCGTGAACACTGAAGCTTTCTTT	CAISAKAGVNTEAFF
TRBV30	-	TRBJ1-5	TRBD1	TGTGCCTGGAGGCGGACAGGGGACAATCAGCCCCAGCATTTT	CAWRRTGDNQPQHF
TRBV6-6	-	TRBJ2-1	TRBD1	TGTGCCAGCATTGGGGCAGGGGGATACAATGAGCAGTTCTTC	CASIGAGGYNEQFF